This TCR beta chain was sequenced in a study of technical replicates of blood from several donors (dated by TCRdb to 2016 to 2017). The method behind the library was the immunoSEQ multiplex PCR assay. As stored in TCRdb, this immuneACCESS dataset retains in-frame rearrangements with V and J assigned. A fraction of the clones does not appear; measured against another copy, unresolved V genes explain less than half of the discrepancy, and the remainder lacks a known reason. This sample holds roughly 65,000 clones; about 86% were observed only once. The top ten hold roughly 5% of the sample. Trimming removed 4 bases from V and 0 bases from J, leaving 16 bases between the germline ends. CDR1 SQVTM and CDR2 ANQGSEA were looked up in the germline V gene. CDR3 length: 15 amino acids, cysteine to phenylalanine. Only the CDR3 portion is preserved as DNA: 45 bases, with reading frame beginning at the first base.

With respect to this clone: What antigen it recognizes has not been identified. Base-call qualities are not available, and no considerably larger clone is one nucleotide away.

This chain is built from TRBV29-1 and TRBJ2-7, with the D gene call left open. This receptor was taken from a human donor in good health. Some clones in this sample may be carry-over from other donors' samples. Material for sequencing was PBMCs. CDR3 loop: CSVASLEVSSYEQYF. The bases read TGCAGCGTTGCGTCCCTCGAGGTCAGCTCCTACGAGCAGTACTTC.